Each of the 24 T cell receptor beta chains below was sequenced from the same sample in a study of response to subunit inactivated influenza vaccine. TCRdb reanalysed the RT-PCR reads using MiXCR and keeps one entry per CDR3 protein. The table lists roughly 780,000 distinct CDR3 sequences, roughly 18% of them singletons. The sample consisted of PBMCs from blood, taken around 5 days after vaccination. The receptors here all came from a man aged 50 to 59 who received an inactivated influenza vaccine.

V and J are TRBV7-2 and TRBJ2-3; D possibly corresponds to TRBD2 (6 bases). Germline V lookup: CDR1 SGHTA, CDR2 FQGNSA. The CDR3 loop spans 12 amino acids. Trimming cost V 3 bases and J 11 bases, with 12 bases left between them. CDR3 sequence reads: CASSLPRLVQYF. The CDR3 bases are TGTGCCAGCAGCTTGCCAAGACTAGTGCAGTATTTT. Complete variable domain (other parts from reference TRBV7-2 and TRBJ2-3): GAGVSQSPSNKVTEKGKDVELRCDPISGHTALYWYRQSLGQGLEFLIYFQGNSAPDKSGLPSDRFSAERTGGSVSTLTIQRTQQEDSAVYLCASSLPRLVQYFGPGTRLTVL.

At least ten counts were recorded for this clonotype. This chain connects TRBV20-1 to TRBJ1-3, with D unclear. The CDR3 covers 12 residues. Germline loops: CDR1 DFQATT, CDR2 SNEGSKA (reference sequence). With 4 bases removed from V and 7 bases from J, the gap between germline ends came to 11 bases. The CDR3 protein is CSAIWRANTIYF. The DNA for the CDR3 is TGCAGTGCTATTTGGAGAGCGAACACCATATATTTT.

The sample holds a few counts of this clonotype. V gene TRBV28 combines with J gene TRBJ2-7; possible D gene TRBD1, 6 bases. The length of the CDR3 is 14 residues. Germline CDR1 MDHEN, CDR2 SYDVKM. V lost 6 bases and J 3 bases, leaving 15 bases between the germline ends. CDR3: CASRDQGLNYEQYF. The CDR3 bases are TGTGCCAGCAGAGACCAGGGGTTAAACTACGAGCAGTACTTC.

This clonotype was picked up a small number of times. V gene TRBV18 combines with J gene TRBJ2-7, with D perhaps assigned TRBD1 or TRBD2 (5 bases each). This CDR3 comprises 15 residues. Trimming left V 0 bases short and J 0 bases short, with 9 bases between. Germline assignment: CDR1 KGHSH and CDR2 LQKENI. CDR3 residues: CASSPPLGVSYEQYF. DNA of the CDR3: TGTGCCAGCTCACCACCCCTGGGGGTCTCCTACGAGCAGTACTTC.

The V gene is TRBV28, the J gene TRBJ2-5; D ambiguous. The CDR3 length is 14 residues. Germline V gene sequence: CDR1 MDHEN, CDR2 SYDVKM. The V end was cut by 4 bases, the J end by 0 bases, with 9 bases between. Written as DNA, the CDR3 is TGTGCCAGCAGTTGGAATCTCGACCAAGAGACCCAGTACTTC. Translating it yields CASSWNLDQETQYF.

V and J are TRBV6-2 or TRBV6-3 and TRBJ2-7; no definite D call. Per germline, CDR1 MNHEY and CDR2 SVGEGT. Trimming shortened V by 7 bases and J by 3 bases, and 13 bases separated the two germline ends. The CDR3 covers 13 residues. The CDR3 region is CASNSPISYEQYF. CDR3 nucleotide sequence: TGTGCCAGCAATAGCCCTATTAGCTACGAGCAGTACTTC.

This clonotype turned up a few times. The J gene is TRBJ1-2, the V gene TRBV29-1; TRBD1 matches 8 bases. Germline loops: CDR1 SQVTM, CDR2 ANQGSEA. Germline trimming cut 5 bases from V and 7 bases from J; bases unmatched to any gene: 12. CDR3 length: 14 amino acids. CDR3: CSVSKGPGGAGYTF. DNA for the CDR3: TGCAGCGTTTCAAAAGGTCCAGGGGGCGCTGGCTACACCTTC.

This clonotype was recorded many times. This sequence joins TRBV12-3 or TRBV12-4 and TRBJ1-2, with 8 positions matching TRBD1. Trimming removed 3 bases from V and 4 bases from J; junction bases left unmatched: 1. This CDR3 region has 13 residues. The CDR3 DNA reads TGTGCCAGCAGTTTCGACAGGGGCTATGGCTACACCTTC. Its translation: CASSFDRGYGYTF.

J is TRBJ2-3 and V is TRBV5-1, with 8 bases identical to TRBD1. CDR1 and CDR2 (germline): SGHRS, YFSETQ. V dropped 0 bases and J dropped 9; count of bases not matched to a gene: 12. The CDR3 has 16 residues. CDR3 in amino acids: CASSLAAGQAYVTQYF. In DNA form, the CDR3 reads TGCGCCAGCAGCTTGGCCGCGGGACAGGCGTACGTAACGCAGTATTTT.

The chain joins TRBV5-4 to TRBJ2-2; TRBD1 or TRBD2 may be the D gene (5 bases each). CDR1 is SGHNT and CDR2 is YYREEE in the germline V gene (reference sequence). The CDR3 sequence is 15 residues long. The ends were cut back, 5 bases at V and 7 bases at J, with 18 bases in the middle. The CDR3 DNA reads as TGTGCCAGCAGTACCGGGACGCCACGAGGCGGGGAGCTGTTTTTT. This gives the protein CASSTGTPRGGELFF.

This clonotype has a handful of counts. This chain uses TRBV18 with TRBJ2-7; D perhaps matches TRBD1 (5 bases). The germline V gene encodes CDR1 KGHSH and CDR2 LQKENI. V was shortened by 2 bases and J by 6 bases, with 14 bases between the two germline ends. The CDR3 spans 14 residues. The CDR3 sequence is CASSPFVDTGEQYF. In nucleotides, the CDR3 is TGTGCCAGCTCACCATTTGTCGATACAGGCGAGCAGTACTTC.

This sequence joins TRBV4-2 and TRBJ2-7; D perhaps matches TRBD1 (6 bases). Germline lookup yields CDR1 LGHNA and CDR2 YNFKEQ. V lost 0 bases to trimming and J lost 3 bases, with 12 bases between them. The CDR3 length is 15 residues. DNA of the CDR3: TGTGCCAGCAGCCAAGATGTACAGGGATACTACGAGCAGTACTTC. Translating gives CASSQDVQGYYEQYF.

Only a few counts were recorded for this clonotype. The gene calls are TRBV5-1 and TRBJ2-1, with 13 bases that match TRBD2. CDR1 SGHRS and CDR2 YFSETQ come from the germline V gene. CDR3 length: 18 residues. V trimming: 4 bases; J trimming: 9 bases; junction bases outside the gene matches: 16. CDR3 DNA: TGCGCCAGCAGCGCACAAATCCCGACTAGCGGGGGGTCGGGTGAGCAGTTCTTC. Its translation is CASSAQIPTSGGSGEQFF.

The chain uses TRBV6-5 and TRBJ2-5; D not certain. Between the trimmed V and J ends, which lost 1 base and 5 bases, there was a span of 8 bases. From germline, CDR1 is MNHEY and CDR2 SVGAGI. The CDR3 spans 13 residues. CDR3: CASSYFNGETQYF. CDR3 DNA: TGTGCCAGCAGTTACTTTAACGGCGAGACCCAGTACTTC.

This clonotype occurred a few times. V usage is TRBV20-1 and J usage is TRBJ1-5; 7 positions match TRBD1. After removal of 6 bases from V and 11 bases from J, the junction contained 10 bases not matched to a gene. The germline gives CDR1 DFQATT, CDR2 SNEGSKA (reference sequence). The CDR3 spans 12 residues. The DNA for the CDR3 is TGCAGTGCGCGAGGGACGGACAGGACCCAGCATTTT. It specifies CSARGTDRTQHF.

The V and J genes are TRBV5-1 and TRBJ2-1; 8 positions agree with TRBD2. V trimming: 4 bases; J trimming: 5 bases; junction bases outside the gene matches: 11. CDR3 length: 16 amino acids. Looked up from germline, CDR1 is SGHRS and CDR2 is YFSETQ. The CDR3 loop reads CASSGLGLAGNNEQFF. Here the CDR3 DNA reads TGCGCCAGCAGCGGATTGGGGCTAGCGGGCAACAATGAGCAGTTCTTC.

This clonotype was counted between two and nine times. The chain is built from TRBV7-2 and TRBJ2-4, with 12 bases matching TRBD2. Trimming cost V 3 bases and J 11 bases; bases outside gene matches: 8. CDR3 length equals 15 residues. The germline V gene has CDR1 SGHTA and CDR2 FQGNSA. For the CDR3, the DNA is TGTGCCAGCAGCTTGACTAGCGGGGGCACTACGGTTCAGTACTTC. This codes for CASSLTSGGTTVQYF.

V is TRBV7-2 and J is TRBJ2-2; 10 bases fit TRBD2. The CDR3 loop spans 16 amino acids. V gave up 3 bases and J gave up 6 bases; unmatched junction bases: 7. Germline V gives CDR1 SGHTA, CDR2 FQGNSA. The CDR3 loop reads CASSLRLAGAAGELFF. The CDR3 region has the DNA TGTGCCAGCAGCTTGCGGCTAGCGGGGGCGGCCGGGGAGCTGTTTTTT.

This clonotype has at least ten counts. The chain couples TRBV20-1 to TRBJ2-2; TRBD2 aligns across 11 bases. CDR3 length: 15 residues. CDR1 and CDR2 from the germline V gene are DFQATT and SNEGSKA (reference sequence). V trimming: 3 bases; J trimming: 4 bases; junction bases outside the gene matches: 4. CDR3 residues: CSASPGTSGTGELFF. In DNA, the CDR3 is TGCAGTGCTAGTCCCGGGACTAGCGGCACCGGGGAGCTGTTTTTT.

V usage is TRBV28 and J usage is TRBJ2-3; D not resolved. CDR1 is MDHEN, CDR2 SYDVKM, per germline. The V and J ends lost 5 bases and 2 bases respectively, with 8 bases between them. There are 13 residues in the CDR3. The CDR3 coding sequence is TGTGCCAGCAGTACCCACTTCACAGATACGCAGTATTTT. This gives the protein CASSTHFTDTQYF.

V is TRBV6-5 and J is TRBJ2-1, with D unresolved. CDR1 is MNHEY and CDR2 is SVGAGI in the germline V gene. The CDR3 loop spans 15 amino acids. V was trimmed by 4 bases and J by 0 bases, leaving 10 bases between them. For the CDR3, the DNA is TGTGCCAGCAGTTCCCTCTACAGCTCCTACAATGAGCAGTTCTTC. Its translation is CASSSLYSSYNEQFF.

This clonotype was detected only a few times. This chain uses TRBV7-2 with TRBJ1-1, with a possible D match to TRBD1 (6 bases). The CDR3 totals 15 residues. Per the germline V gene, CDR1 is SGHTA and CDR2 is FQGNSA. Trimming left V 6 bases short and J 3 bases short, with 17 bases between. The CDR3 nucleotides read TGTGCCAGCAGACTCAGGGGCTGGGATGACACTGAAGCTTTCTTT. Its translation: CASRLRGWDDTEAFF.

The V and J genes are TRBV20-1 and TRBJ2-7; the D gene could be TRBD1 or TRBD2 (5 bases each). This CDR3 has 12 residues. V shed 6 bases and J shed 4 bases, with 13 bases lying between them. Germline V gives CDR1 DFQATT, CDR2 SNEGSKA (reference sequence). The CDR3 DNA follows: TGCAGTGCCCCGGGTTGGGGGTACGAGCAGTACTTC. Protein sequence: CSAPGWGYEQYF.

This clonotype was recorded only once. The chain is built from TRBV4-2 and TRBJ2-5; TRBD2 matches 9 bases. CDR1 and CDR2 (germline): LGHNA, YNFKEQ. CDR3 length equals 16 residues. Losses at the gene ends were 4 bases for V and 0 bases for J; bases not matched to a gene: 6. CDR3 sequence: CASSPLAGGYQETQYF. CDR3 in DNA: TGTGCCAGCAGCCCTCTCGCGGGGGGGTACCAAGAGACCCAGTACTTC.